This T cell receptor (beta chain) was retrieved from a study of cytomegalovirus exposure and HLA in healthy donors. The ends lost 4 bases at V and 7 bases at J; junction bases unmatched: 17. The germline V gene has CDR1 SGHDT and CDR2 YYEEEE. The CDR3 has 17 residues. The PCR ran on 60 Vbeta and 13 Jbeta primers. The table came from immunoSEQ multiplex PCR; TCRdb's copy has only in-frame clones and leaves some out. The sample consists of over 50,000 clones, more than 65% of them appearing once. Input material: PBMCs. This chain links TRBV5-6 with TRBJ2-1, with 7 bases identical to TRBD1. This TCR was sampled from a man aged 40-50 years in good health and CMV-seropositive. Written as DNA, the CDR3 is TGTGCCAGCAGCCTAATTACCGGGACAGCGCAAAGAAATGAGCAGTTCTTC. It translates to CASSLITGTAQRNEQFF.